Sequencing of this T cell receptor beta chain was carried out in a study of blood T cell repertoires in COVID-19. Sequencing was performed with immunoSEQ multiplex PCR; in TCRdb, only in-frame clones are kept and a portion is missing. The profile shows 96,000 or so clones, 85% to 90% of them singletons. The CDR3 is 16 amino acids. Per germline, CDR1 SGHRS and CDR2 YFSETQ. V gave up 4 bases and J gave up 1 base, with 16 bases separating them. The J gene is TRBJ2-3, the V gene TRBV5-1, with TRBD1 as a possible D gene (6 bases). Sequenced input: peripheral blood. This receptor was identified in a human donor with COVID-19, enrolled during active disease. The donor label of this sample is uncertain. The CDR3 region has the DNA TGCGCCAGCAGCGGAGGACAGCTCCGGGGCACAGATACGCAGTATTTT. Translating gives CASSGGQLRGTDTQYF. The whole variable domain, filled in from reference TRBV5-1 and TRBJ2-3, reads KAGVTQTPRYLIKTRGQQVTLSCSPISGHRSVSWYQQTPGQGLQFLFEYFSETQRNKGNFPGRFSGRQFSNSRSEMNVSTLELGDSALYLCASSGGQLRGTDTQYFGPGTRLTVL.